This T cell receptor (beta chain) was found in a study of T cells after yellow fever vaccination. A single record per CDR3 protein comes from TCRdb applying MiXCR to the 5' RACE reads. The sample lists 200,000 to 300,000 distinct CDR3 sequences, around 3.5% seen once, with around a fifth in the top ten. Germline CDR1 is LNHDA and CDR2 is SQIVND (reference sequence). V lost 3 bases to trimming and J lost 15 bases; unmatched junction nucleotides: 9. This CDR3 is 13 amino acids long. There are a few counts of this clonotype. Its antigen is not known. Findings and caveats of the study: Clones that expanded after primary vaccination mostly reappeared after the booster (96% CD4, 88% CD8).

The specimen was PBMCs, collected 15 days after the yellow fever booster vaccination. The chain couples TRBV19 to TRBJ2-1, with 9 bases lining up with TRBD2. The sequence came from a young man who received the YFV17D yellow fever vaccine. CDR3 loop: CASSMLAGSTLFF. The DNA for the CDR3 is TGTGCCAGTAGTATGCTAGCGGGGTCGACGCTGTTCTTC.